The subject of this entry is one T cell receptor beta chain. The record originates from a study of blood T cell repertoires in COVID-19. Overall study context: From T cells, B-cell-depleted T cells, or PBMCs came the material, which was cDNA or gDNA.

As originally analysed: Scientists estimated how many nucleated cells there were by amplifying reference gene primers. TCRdb keeps only in-frame clones here, not all; method: immunoSEQ multiplex PCR. Clonal size and the V and J genes are those of that table, whereas D and trimming came from the DNA. The sample holds around 100,000 clones, around 84% seen once. The TCR comes from a man aged 35-49 years with acute or convalescent COVID-19. The sample was peripheral blood.

The CDR3 loop is CASSGGANQPQHF. CDR3 nucleotides: TGTGCCAGCAGCGGGGGGGCCAATCAGCCCCAGCATTTT. The V call is TRBV7-2, the J call TRBJ1-5; D might be TRBD1 (6 bases). Germline-derived CDR1 and CDR2 are SGHTA and FQGNSA. The CDR3 is 13 amino acids. Deletions cut 5 bases from V and 3 bases from J, with 8 bases between.